The source of this T cell receptor beta chain is a study of CD4 and CD8 cells across lung adenocarcinoma regions. On this clonotype: Mismatch with germline at one junction end may stem from a read error.

Per the germline V gene, CDR1 is SGHTA and CDR2 is FQGTGA. The CDR3 contains 16 residues. Samples came from patients with localized non-small cell lung adenocarcinoma. TCRdb independently ran MiXCR on the PCR reads; one entry per CDR3 protein. The sample records 8,200 or so distinct CDR3 sequences, about 59% being singletons. The chain employs TRBV7-3 and TRBJ2-3; possible D gene TRBD1, 8 bases. The sequenced sample consisted of CD8+ T cells from the center of a lung tumor. The sequence derives from a female donor with lung adenocarcinoma. The CD4 and CD8 labels of this study may be unreliable. As DNA, the CDR3 is TGTGCCAGCAGCTCGGGGGGACAGGCGAACACCGATAAGCAGTATTTT. Translation gives CASSSGGQANTDKQYF.